This is a list of T cell receptor beta chains from one sample in a study of blood T cell repertoires in COVID-19. The repertoire was sequenced with immunoSEQ multiplex PCR; TCRdb's copy has only in-frame clones and lacks some. The table includes about 260,000 clones, over 75% detected once. Sequencing was done on a sample of PBMCs or T cells enriched from blood (not recorded which). The source is a woman aged 18-29 years who had recovered from COVID-19. CDR3s include the opening cysteine and the closing phenylalanine or tryptophan. A D gene is named only where the DNA matches it firmly. Size is omitted from some rows. Given values are once, few, many or a class for expanded clones.

abundance: -
d_gene: -
v_gene: TRBV6-5
j_gene: TRBJ1-5
CDR3nt: TGTGCCAGCAGTTACTCTGTGGCAAATCAGCCCCAGCATTTT
CDR3aa: CASSYSVANQPQHF

abundance: -
d_gene: -
v_gene: TRBV19
j_gene: TRBJ1-6
CDR3nt: TGTGCCAGTAGTCCAGACAGGTCAGGGTCACCCCTCCACTTT
CDR3aa: CASSPDRSGSPLHF

abundance: -
d_gene: -
v_gene: TRBV21-1
j_gene: TRBJ1-6
CDR3nt: TGTGCCAGCTGGGGGGGCTCATATAATTCACCCCTCCACTTT
CDR3aa: CASWGGSYNSPLHF

abundance: -
d_gene: -
v_gene: TRBV11-2
j_gene: TRBJ1-2
CDR3nt: TGTGCCAGCAGCTTTAGACGAGCGGCTAACTATGGCTACACCTTC
CDR3aa: CASSFRRAANYGYTF

abundance: -
d_gene: TRBD1
v_gene: TRBV6-5
j_gene: TRBJ1-6
CDR3nt: TGTGCCAGCAGGCCCCGGGACAGGGATAATTCACCCCTCCACTTT
CDR3aa: CASRPRDRDNSPLHF

abundance: -
d_gene: TRBD1
v_gene: TRBV6-2/TRBV6-3
j_gene: TRBJ1-1
CDR3nt: TGTGCCAGCAGTTACTCGCTTTACGAGGGGGCGAACACTGAAGCTTTCTTT
CDR3aa: CASSYSLYEGANTEAFF

abundance: -
d_gene: -
v_gene: TRBV4-1
j_gene: TRBJ1-4
CDR3nt: TGCGCCAGCAGCCGACTAAACGGACCGGGGGGTCGAGGTGAAAAACTGTTTTTT
CDR3aa: CASSRLNGPGGRGEKLFF

abundance: once
d_gene: -
v_gene: TRBV28
j_gene: TRBJ1-2
CDR3nt: TGTGCCAGCACCCAGGGACTGGCTTTAAACTATGGCTACACCTTC
CDR3aa: CASTQGLALNYGYTF

abundance: -
d_gene: -
v_gene: TRBV7-9
j_gene: TRBJ2-3
CDR3nt: TGTGCCAGCAGCTCCCTAGTCAGTACAGGGTCAGATACGCAGTATTTT
CDR3aa: CASSSLVSTGSDTQYF

abundance: -
d_gene: TRBD1
v_gene: TRBV7-2
j_gene: TRBJ1-2
CDR3nt: TGTGCCAGCAGCCCCGGGACAGGGGGAAACTATGGCTACACCTTC
CDR3aa: CASSPGTGGNYGYTF

abundance: -
d_gene: TRBD2
v_gene: TRBV7-8
j_gene: TRBJ2-5
CDR3nt: TGTGCCAGCAGCTTTCTGACTAGCGGGGGAGACCAAGAGACCCAGTACTTC
CDR3aa: CASSFLTSGGDQETQYF

abundance: -
d_gene: TRBD1
v_gene: TRBV11-2
j_gene: TRBJ1-4
CDR3nt: TGTGCCAGCAGCTTAGGCTGGACAGGGGGCAGTGAAAAACTGTTTTTT
CDR3aa: CASSLGWTGGSEKLFF

abundance: -
d_gene: -
v_gene: TRBV27
j_gene: TRBJ1-1
CDR3nt: TGTGCCAGCAAACTCACAGTGAACACTGAAGCTTTCTTT
CDR3aa: CASKLTVNTEAFF

abundance: -
d_gene: -
v_gene: TRBV12-3/TRBV12-4
j_gene: TRBJ1-1
CDR3nt: TGTGCCAGCAGTCCAATGAACACTGAAGCTTTCTTT
CDR3aa: CASSPMNTEAFF

abundance: -
d_gene: TRBD1
v_gene: TRBV4-2
j_gene: TRBJ1-2
CDR3nt: TGTGCCAGCAGCCGGGACAGGGAGGGCTATGGCTACACCTTC
CDR3aa: CASSRDREGYGYTF

abundance: -
d_gene: -
v_gene: TRBV20-1
j_gene: TRBJ2-7
CDR3nt: TGCAGTGCTAGTCGGTTTCCCTCGGGTGAGCAGTACTTC
CDR3aa: CSASRFPSGEQYF

abundance: -
d_gene: -
v_gene: TRBV5-1
j_gene: TRBJ1-1
CDR3nt: TGCGCCAGCAGCTTACCGGGACTGATGGAGGACACTGAAGCTTTCTTT
CDR3aa: CASSLPGLMEDTEAFF

abundance: once
d_gene: -
v_gene: TRBV5-1
j_gene: TRBJ2-7
CDR3nt: TGCGCCAGCAGCTTGGAACTAGTTCCCTACGAGCAGTACTTC
CDR3aa: CASSLELVPYEQYF

abundance: many
d_gene: -
v_gene: TRBV30
j_gene: TRBJ2-3
CDR3nt: TGTGCCTGGAGTACCGGCGGCGGGCCGGCGGAAGATACGCAGTATTTT
CDR3aa: CAWSTGGGPAEDTQYF

abundance: -
d_gene: TRBD2
v_gene: TRBV5-6
j_gene: TRBJ2-2
CDR3nt: TGTGCCAGCAGCTTAACTAGCGGAGAAACACCGGGGGAGCTGTTTTTT
CDR3aa: CASSLTSGETPGELFF

abundance: -
d_gene: -
v_gene: TRBV3-1/TRBV3-2
j_gene: TRBJ1-2
CDR3nt: TGTGCCAGCAGCCAAGGAGGAGGGATCAACTATGGCTACACCTTC
CDR3aa: CASSQGGGINYGYTF

abundance: -
d_gene: TRBD1
v_gene: TRBV6-4
j_gene: TRBJ2-3
CDR3nt: TGTGCCAGCAGTGACTCAGGGGGCAGCACAGATACGCAGTATTTT
CDR3aa: CASSDSGGSTDTQYF

abundance: -
d_gene: -
v_gene: TRBV6-5
j_gene: TRBJ1-6
CDR3nt: TGTGCCAGCGCGGCTTTTCGGGATAATTCACCCCTCCACTTT
CDR3aa: CASAAFRDNSPLHF

abundance: once
d_gene: -
v_gene: TRBV29-1
j_gene: TRBJ2-1
CDR3nt: TGCAGCGTCCGCCCCGGGGAAGGTGAGCAGTTCTTC
CDR3aa: CSVRPGEGEQFF

abundance: -
d_gene: -
v_gene: TRBV19
j_gene: TRBJ1-4
CDR3nt: TGTGCCAGTAGTATGGGAGGAAAACTGTTTTTT
CDR3aa: CASSMGGKLFF

abundance: -
d_gene: TRBD1
v_gene: TRBV4-1
j_gene: TRBJ2-5
CDR3nt: TGCGCCAGCAGCCAAGTTGGACAGGGGCAAGAGACCCAGTACTTC
CDR3aa: CASSQVGQGQETQYF

abundance: -
d_gene: -
v_gene: TRBV7-8
j_gene: TRBJ1-5
CDR3nt: TGTGCCAGCAGCTCAAGACGGAGGGGCACGTATAGCAATCAGCCCCAGCATTTT
CDR3aa: CASSSRRRGTYSNQPQHF

abundance: -
d_gene: -
v_gene: TRBV3-1/TRBV3-2
j_gene: TRBJ2-7
CDR3nt: TGTGCCAGCAGCCAAGACAGGGGCGCTTTCTACGAGCAGTACTTC
CDR3aa: CASSQDRGAFYEQYF

abundance: -
d_gene: -
v_gene: TRBV15
j_gene: TRBJ1-5
CDR3nt: TGTGCCACCAGCAGAGGAGGAGGGGCTCCACATTTT
CDR3aa: CATSRGGGAPHF

abundance: -
d_gene: TRBD2
v_gene: TRBV4-2
j_gene: TRBJ2-3
CDR3nt: TGTGCCAGCAGCCAATCTCAGCGGGGGGCGTACACGCAGTATTTT
CDR3aa: CASSQSQRGAYTQYF

abundance: -
d_gene: -
v_gene: TRBV2
j_gene: TRBJ2-3
CDR3nt: TGTGCCAGCAGTGCCGAAAGGGTGGGGGGTGATACGCAGTATTTT
CDR3aa: CASSAERVGGDTQYF

abundance: -
d_gene: TRBD1
v_gene: TRBV30
j_gene: TRBJ1-4
CDR3nt: TGTGCCTGGAACAGGGGGCTTAGTGAAAAACTGTTTTTT
CDR3aa: CAWNRGLSEKLFF

abundance: -
d_gene: TRBD1
v_gene: TRBV2
j_gene: TRBJ1-2
CDR3nt: TGTGCCAGCAGTGGGGTAGGGGGCGTTGGCTACACCTTC
CDR3aa: CASSGVGGVGYTF

abundance: -
d_gene: -
v_gene: TRBV5-1
j_gene: TRBJ2-3
CDR3nt: TGCGCCAGCTCCTTGAGGGCCAGCCCCGATAGCACAGATACGCAGTATTTT
CDR3aa: CASSLRASPDSTDTQYF

abundance: -
d_gene: TRBD2
v_gene: TRBV6-1
j_gene: TRBJ2-3
CDR3nt: TGTGCCAGCAGTGAAGCACGCGGGGGGGGCACAGATACGCAGTATTTT
CDR3aa: CASSEARGGGTDTQYF

abundance: -
d_gene: TRBD1
v_gene: TRBV6-5
j_gene: TRBJ1-4
CDR3nt: TGTGCCAGCAGGGACAGGGTCTTTGGAGAAAAACTGTTTTTT
CDR3aa: CASRDRVFGEKLFF

abundance: once
d_gene: TRBD1
v_gene: TRBV18
j_gene: TRBJ2-3
CDR3nt: TGTGCCAGCTCACCAGACAACAGGGGGAATACGCAGTATTTT
CDR3aa: CASSPDNRGNTQYF

abundance: -
d_gene: TRBD1
v_gene: TRBV19
j_gene: TRBJ1-4
CDR3nt: TGTGCCAGTAGTGTAGGGGGCGCTGCTAATGAAAAACTGTTTTTT
CDR3aa: CASSVGGAANEKLFF

abundance: few
d_gene: -
v_gene: TRBV12-3/TRBV12-4
j_gene: TRBJ2-5
CDR3nt: TGTGCCAGCAGTTTATCGGTGGAGACCCAGTACTTC
CDR3aa: CASSLSVETQYF

abundance: -
d_gene: TRBD1
v_gene: TRBV11-2
j_gene: TRBJ1-2
CDR3nt: TGTGCCAGCAGCAGCATTGGGCGACAGGGGCGCATCTATGGCTACACCTTC
CDR3aa: CASSSIGRQGRIYGYTF

abundance: -
d_gene: -
v_gene: TRBV19
j_gene: TRBJ1-2
CDR3nt: TGTGCCAGTAGTACTCGGGTCAGAAACTATGGCTACACCTTC
CDR3aa: CASSTRVRNYGYTF

abundance: -
d_gene: -
v_gene: TRBV6-6
j_gene: TRBJ1-6
CDR3nt: TGTGCCAGCAGCTCCGGTAGTAATTCACCCCTCCACTTT
CDR3aa: CASSSGSNSPLHF

abundance: -
d_gene: -
v_gene: TRBV28
j_gene: TRBJ2-3
CDR3nt: TGTGCCAGCAGTTTAATCGGGTCGTGGGGGGTTAGCACAGATACGCAGTATTTT
CDR3aa: CASSLIGSWGVSTDTQYF

abundance: few
d_gene: TRBD1
v_gene: TRBV5-4
j_gene: TRBJ1-1
CDR3nt: TGTGCCAGCATCCGACAGGGATCCACTGAAGCTTTCTTT
CDR3aa: CASIRQGSTEAFF

abundance: -
d_gene: -
v_gene: TRBV6-5
j_gene: TRBJ1-1
CDR3nt: TGTGCCAGCAGCGCGAGGGTCTCTGGAGCTTTCTTT
CDR3aa: CASSARVSGAFF

abundance: -
d_gene: -
v_gene: TRBV18
j_gene: TRBJ2-1
CDR3nt: TGTGCCAGCTCACCGGACAGAATAGAGCAGTTCTTC
CDR3aa: CASSPDRIEQFF

abundance: -
d_gene: TRBD1
v_gene: TRBV12-3/TRBV12-4
j_gene: TRBJ1-6
CDR3nt: TGTGCCAGCAGTTTACAGGGGGATTCACCCCTCCACTTT
CDR3aa: CASSLQGDSPLHF

abundance: -
d_gene: TRBD1
v_gene: TRBV5-6
j_gene: TRBJ1-1
CDR3nt: TGTGCCAGCAGCCTATTGGGGACAGTACGAGCTTTCTTT
CDR3aa: CASSLLGTVRAFF

abundance: -
d_gene: -
v_gene: TRBV6-5
j_gene: TRBJ2-5
CDR3nt: TGTGCCAGCCGGGGGTGGGGGGGCACAGAGGAGACCCAGTACTTC
CDR3aa: CASRGWGGTEETQYF

abundance: once
d_gene: -
v_gene: TRBV6-5
j_gene: TRBJ2-7
CDR3nt: TGTGCCAGCAGTCCTGCGCGACAGATCTCCTACGAGCAGTACTTC
CDR3aa: CASSPARQISYEQYF